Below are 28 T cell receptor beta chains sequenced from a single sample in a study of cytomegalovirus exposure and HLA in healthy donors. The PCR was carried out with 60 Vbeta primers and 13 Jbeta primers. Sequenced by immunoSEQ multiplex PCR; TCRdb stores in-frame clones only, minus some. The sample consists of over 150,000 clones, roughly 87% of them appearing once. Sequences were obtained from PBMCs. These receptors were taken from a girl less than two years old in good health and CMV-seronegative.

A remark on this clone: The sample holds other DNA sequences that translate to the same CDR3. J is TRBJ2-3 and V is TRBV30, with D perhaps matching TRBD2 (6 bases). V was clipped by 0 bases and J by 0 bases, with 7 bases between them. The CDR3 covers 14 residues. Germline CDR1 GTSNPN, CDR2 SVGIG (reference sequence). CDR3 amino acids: CAWSVSGSTDTQYF. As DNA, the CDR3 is TGTGCCTGGAGTGTAAGCGGGAGCACAGATACGCAGTATTTT.

CDR3 protein: CASSPWGGDEQYF. CDR3 coding DNA: TGTGCCAGCAGCCCATGGGGAGGCGACGAGCAGTACTTC. The chain has TRBV7-9 and TRBJ2-7; perhaps TRBD2 as D (6 bases). V lost 5 bases and J lost 5, with 13 bases in between. This CDR3 is built from 13 residues. The germline V gene encodes CDR1 SEHNR and CDR2 FQNEAQ (reference sequence). Supplemented by reference TRBV7-9 and TRBJ2-7, the full variable domain reads DTGVSQNPRHKITKRGQNVTFRCDPISEHNRLYWYRQTLGQGPEFLTYFQNEAQLEKSRLLSDRFSAERPKGSFSTLEIQRTEQGDSAMYLCASSPWGGDEQYFGPGTRLTVT.

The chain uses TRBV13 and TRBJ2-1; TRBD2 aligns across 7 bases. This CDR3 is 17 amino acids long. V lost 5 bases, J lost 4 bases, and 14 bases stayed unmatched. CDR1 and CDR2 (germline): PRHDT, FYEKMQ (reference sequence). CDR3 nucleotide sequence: TGTGCCAGCAGCATACTATTAACGGCTAGCGGATACAATGAGCAGTTCTTC. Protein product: CASSILLTASGYNEQFF. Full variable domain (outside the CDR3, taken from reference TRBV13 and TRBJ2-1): AAGVIQSPRHLIKEKRETATLKCYPIPRHDTVYWYQQGPGQDPQFLISFYEKMQSDKGSIPDRFSAQQFSDYHSELNMSSLELGDSALYFCASSILLTASGYNEQFFGPGTRLTVL.

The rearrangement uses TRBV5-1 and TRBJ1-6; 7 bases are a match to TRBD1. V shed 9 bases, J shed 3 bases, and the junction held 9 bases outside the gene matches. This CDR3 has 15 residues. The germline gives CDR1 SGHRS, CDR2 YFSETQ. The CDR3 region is CANPTGWGYNSPLHF. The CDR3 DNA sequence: TGCGCCAACCCGACAGGGTGGGGCTATAATTCACCCCTCCACTTT.

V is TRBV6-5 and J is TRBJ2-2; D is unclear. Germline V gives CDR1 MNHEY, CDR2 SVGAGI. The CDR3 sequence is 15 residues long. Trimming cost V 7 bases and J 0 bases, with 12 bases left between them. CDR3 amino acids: CASTPDTSNTGELFF. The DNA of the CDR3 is TGTGCCAGCACCCCCGACACCTCGAACACCGGGGAGCTGTTTTTT.

CDR3 sequence (DNA): TGCGCCAGCAGCTCTCGGACAGGGATGAACACTGAAGCTTTCTTT. This translates into CASSSRTGMNTEAFF. The genes are TRBV5-1 and TRBJ1-1, with TRBD1 matching over 8 bases. V was clipped by 3 bases and J by 0 bases; unmatched bases: 4. Germline CDR1 and CDR2: SGHRS and YFSETQ. This CDR3 contains 15 residues.

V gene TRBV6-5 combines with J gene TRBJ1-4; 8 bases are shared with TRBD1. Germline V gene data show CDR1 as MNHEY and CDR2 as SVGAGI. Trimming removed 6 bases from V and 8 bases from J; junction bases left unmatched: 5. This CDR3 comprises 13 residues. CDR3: CASSSRDREKLFF. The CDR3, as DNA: TGTGCCAGCAGCAGCCGGGACAGGGAAAAACTGTTTTTT.

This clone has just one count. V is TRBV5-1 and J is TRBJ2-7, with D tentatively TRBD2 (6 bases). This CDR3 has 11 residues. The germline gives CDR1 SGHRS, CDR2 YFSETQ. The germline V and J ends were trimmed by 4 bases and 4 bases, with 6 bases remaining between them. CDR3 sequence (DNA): TGCGCCAGCAGCCGGGGGTACGAGCAGTACTTC. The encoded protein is CASSRGYEQYF.

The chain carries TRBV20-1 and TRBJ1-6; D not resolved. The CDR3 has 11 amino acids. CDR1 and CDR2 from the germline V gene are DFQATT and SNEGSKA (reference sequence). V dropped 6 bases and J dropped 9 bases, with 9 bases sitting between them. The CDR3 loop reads CSAQAGSPLHF. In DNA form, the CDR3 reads TGCAGTGCCCAAGCCGGTTCACCCCTCCACTTT.

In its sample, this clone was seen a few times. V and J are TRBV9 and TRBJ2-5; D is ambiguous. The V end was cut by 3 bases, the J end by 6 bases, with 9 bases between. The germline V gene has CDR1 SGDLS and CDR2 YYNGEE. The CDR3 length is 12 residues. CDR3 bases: TGTGCCAGCAGCGCCTCTGGCAAGACCCAGTACTTC. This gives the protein CASSASGKTQYF.

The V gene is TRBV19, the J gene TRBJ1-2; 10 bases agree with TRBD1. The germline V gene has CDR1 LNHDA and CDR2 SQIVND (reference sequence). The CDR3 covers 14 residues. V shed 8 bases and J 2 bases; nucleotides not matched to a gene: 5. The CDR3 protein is CASSPGQGNYGYTF. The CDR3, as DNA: TGTGCCAGTTCCCCGGGACAGGGGAACTATGGCTACACCTTC.

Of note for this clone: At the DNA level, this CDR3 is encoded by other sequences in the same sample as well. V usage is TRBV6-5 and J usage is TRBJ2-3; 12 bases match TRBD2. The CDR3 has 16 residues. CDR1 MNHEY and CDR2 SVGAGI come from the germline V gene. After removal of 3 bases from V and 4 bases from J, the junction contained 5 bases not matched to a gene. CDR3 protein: CASSYSRLAGADTQYF. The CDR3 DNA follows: TGTGCCAGCAGTTATAGTAGACTAGCGGGGGCAGATACGCAGTATTTT.

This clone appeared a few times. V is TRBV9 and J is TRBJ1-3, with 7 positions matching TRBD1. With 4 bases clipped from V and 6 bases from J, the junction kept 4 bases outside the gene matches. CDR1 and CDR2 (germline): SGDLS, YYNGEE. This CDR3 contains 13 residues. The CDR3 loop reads CASSPDRVNTIYF. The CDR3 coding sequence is TGTGCCAGCAGCCCCGACAGGGTAAACACCATATATTTT.

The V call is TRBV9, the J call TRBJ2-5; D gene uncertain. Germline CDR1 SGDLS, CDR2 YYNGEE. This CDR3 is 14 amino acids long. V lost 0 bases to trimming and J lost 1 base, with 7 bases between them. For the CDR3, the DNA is TGTGCCAGCAGCGTAGGACATACCCAAGAGACCCAGTACTTC. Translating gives CASSVGHTQETQYF.

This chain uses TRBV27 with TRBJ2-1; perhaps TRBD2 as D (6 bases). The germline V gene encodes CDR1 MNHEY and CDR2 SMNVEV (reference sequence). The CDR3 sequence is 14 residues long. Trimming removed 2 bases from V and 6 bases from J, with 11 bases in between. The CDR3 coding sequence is TGTGCCAGCAGTTTACTGGCGGGGTCCAATGAGCAGTTCTTC. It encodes CASSLLAGSNEQFF.

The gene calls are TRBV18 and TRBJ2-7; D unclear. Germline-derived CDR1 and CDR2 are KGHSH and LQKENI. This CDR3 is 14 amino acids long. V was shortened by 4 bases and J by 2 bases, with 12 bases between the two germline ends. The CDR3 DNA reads TGTGCCAGCTCACGTCCGGGTATTCCCTACGAGCAGTACTTC. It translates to CASSRPGIPYEQYF.

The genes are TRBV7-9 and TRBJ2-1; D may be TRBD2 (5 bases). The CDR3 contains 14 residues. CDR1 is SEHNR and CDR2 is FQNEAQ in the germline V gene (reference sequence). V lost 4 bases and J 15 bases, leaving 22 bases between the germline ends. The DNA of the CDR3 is TGTGCCAGCAGCTATCAAGAATCGGACTTTGGCAGGTTCTTC. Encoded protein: CASSYQESDFGRFF.

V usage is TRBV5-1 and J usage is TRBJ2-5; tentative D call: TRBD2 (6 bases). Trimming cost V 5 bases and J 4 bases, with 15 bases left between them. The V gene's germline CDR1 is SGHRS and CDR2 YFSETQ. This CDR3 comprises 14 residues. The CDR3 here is CASSSGGVLETQYF. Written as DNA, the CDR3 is TGCGCCAGCAGTAGTGGAGGGGTGTTAGAGACCCAGTACTTC.

The CDR3 DNA reads as TGTGCCAGCAGTCCCTGGACAGCCTCCTACGAGCAGTACTTC. Protein: CASSPWTASYEQYF. The chain employs TRBV6-5 and TRBJ2-7; possibly TRBD1 for D (6 bases). Germline V gene lookup returns CDR1 MNHEY and CDR2 SVGAGI. This CDR3 comprises 14 residues. V lost 5 bases, J lost 0 bases, and 11 bases lay in between.

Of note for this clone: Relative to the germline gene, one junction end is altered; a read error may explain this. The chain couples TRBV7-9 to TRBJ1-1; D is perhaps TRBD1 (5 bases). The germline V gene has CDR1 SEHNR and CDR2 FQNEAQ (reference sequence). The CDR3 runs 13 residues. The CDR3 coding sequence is TGTTCCAGCAGTCCCCTCGGGGGCACTGAAGCTTTCTTT. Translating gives CSSSPLGGTEAFF.

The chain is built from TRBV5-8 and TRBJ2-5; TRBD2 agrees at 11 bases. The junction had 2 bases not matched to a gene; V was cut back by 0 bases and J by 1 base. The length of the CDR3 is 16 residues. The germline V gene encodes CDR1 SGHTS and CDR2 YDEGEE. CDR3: CASSLGGTSGQETQYF. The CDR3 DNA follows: TGTGCCAGCAGCTTGGGAGGGACTAGCGGCCAAGAGACCCAGTACTTC.

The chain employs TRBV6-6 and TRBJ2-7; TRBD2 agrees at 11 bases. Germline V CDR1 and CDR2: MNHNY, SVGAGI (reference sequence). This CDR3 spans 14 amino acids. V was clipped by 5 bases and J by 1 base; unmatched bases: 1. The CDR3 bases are TGTGCCAGCAGTCGACTAGCGGGGTCCTACGAGCAGTACTTC. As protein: CASSRLAGSYEQYF.

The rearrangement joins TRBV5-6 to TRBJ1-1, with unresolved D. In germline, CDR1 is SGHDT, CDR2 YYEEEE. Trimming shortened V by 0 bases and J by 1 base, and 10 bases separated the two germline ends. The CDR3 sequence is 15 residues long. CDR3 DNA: TGTGCCAGCAGCTTGGGAGTACTACAGAACACTGAAGCTTTCTTT. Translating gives CASSLGVLQNTEAFF.

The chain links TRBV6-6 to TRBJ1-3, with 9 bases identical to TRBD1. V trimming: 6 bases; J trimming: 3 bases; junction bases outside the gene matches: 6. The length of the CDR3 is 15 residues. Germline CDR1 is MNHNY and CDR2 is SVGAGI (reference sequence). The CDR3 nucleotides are TGTGCCAGCAGCTTCCGGGACAGGGTTGGAAACACCATATATTTT. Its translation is CASSFRDRVGNTIYF.

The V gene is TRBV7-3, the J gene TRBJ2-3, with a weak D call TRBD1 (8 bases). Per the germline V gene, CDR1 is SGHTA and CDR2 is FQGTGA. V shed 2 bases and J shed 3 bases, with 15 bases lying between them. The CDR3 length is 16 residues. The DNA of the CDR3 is TGTGCCAGCAGCTTAGGTCCACAGGGGGGGACAGATACGCAGTATTTT. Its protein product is CASSLGPQGGTDTQYF.

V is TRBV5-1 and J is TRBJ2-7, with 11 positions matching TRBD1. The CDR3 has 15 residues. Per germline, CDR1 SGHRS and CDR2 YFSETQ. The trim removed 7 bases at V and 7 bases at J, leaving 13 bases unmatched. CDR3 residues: CASHGQGAAGWEQYF. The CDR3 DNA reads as TGCGCCAGCCATGGACAGGGGGCGGCAGGTTGGGAGCAGTACTTC.

Written as DNA, the CDR3 is TGTGCCAGCAGCCTCTCTGGAAACACCATATATTTT. Amino acid sequence: CASSLSGNTIYF. The V call is TRBV11-2, the J call TRBJ1-3; unclear D gene. V shed 5 bases and J shed 0 bases, with 2 bases lying between them. The germline V gene encodes CDR1 SGHAT and CDR2 FQNNGV. This CDR3 region has 12 residues.

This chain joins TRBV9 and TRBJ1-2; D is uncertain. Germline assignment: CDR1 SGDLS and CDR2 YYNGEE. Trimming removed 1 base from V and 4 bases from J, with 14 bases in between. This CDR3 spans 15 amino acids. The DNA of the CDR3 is TGTGCCAGCAGCGTATATAGCACGGAGGCCTATGGCTACACCTTC. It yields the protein CASSVYSTEAYGYTF. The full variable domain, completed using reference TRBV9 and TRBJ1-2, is DSGVTQTPKHLITATGQRVTLRCSPRSGDLSVYWYQQSLDQGLQFLIQYYNGEERAKGNILERFSAQQFPDLHSELNLSSLELGDSALYFCASSVYSTEAYGYTFGSGTRLTVV.